What follows are 32 T cell receptor beta chains derived from one specimen sequenced in a study of blood T cell repertoires in COVID-19. Some clones are missing from TCRdb's copy, which holds only in-frame ones; the method was immunoSEQ multiplex PCR. The sample lists about 320,000 clones, around 85% occurring once. The sequencing sample was made of PBMCs or T cells enriched from blood (not recorded which). The receptors shown here come from a woman aged 25 to 45 who had been exposed to COVID-19.

V is TRBV30 and J is TRBJ1-6; D uncertain. This CDR3 contains 16 residues. V gave up 3 bases and J gave up 0 bases, with 12 bases separating them. Germline values: CDR1 GTSNPN, CDR2 SVGIG (reference sequence). DNA for the CDR3: TGTGCCTGGAGCCGGAGTTATAGCTCCTATAATTCACCCCTCCACTTT. As protein: CAWSRSYSSYNSPLHF.

The J gene is TRBJ2-5, the V gene TRBV7-3; D remains unclear. Trimming cost V 1 base and J 5 bases, with 8 bases left between them. This CDR3 contains 13 residues. Germline assignment: CDR1 SGHTA and CDR2 FQGTGA. The CDR3 sequence: CASSLNRDETQYF. CDR3 bases: TGTGCCAGCAGCTTAAACAGAGATGAGACCCAGTACTTC. Variable domain in full (rest from reference TRBV7-3 and TRBJ2-5): GAGVSQTPSNKVTEKGKYVELRCDPISGHTALYWYRQSLGQGPEFLIYFQGTGAADDSGLPNDRFFAVRPEGSVSTLKIQRTERGDSAVYLCASSLNRDETQYFGPGTRLLVL.

This clone was seen at least ten times. V gene TRBV11-1 combines with J gene TRBJ2-7; the D gene is possibly TRBD1 (5 bases). The CDR3 extends over 11 amino acids. The V gene lost 2 bases and the J gene lost 6 bases, with 5 bases spanning the gap. Germline CDR1 and CDR2: SGHAT and FQDESV (reference sequence). For the CDR3, the DNA is TGTGCCAGCAGCTTACAGGGCGAGCAGTACTTC. This codes for CASSLQGEQYF.

This chain links TRBV5-1 with TRBJ2-1, with 8 bases fitting TRBD1. CDR3 size: 16 residues. V lost 0 bases, J lost 2 bases, and 4 bases stayed unmatched. Germline lookup yields CDR1 SGHRS and CDR2 YFSETQ. CDR3 amino acids: CASSLDGQGTYNEQFF. CDR3 in DNA: TGCGCCAGCAGCTTGGACGGACAGGGAACCTACAATGAGCAGTTCTTC.

The chain combines TRBV6-4 with TRBJ1-5; no firm D call. Germline CDR1 reads MRHNA; CDR2 reads SNTAGT. Trimming took off 4 bases at V and 0 bases at J, with 7 bases between the two ends. CDR3 length: 14 amino acids. The DNA of the CDR3 is TGTGCCAGCAGTGTGTCCTATAGCAATCAGCCCCAGCATTTT. Its translation: CASSVSYSNQPQHF.

The chain employs TRBV4-2 and TRBJ2-1, with D maybe TRBD1 (5 bases). This CDR3 is built from 16 residues. The ends were cut back, 1 base at V and 2 bases at J, with 12 bases in the middle. Germline V gene data show CDR1 as LGHNA and CDR2 as YNFKEQ. CDR3 in DNA: TGTGCCAGCAGCCAAGGCAAGGGGCGCGCCTACAATGAGCAGTTCTTC. Translation gives CASSQGKGRAYNEQFF.

This clone showed up just once. V and J are TRBV28 and TRBJ1-5, with 7 bases that match TRBD1. CDR3 length: 14 amino acids. Germline CDR1 and CDR2: MDHEN and SYDVKM. J lost 7 bases, V lost 6 bases, and 9 bases had no gene match. CDR3 in amino acids: CASRLRQGWQPQHF. DNA for the CDR3: TGTGCCAGCAGACTGCGACAGGGCTGGCAGCCCCAGCATTTT.

The chain joins TRBV3-1 (or the pseudogene TRBV3-2) to TRBJ1-3; D remains ambiguous. This CDR3 spans 12 amino acids. Trimming left V 3 bases short and J 6 bases short, with 6 bases between. Germline lookup yields CDR1 LGHDT and CDR2 YNNKEL (reference sequence). The CDR3 sequence: CASSQAVNTIYF. In nucleotides, the CDR3 is TGTGCCAGCAGCCAGGCCGTAAACACCATATATTTT.

This rearrangement joins TRBV25-1 to TRBJ1-6; D is perhaps TRBD1 (5 bases). The CDR3 has 15 residues. Germline V gene data show CDR1 as MGHDK and CDR2 as SYGVNS. V was pared by 6 bases and J by 8 bases, with 17 bases between. In nucleotides, the CDR3 is TGTGCCAGCAGGGCGTCCGGGACGGGGGATTCACCCCTCCACTTT. It encodes CASRASGTGDSPLHF.

The rearrangement links TRBV28 to TRBJ1-2; weak D call: TRBD1 (6 bases). Trimming cost V 6 bases and J 5 bases, with 19 bases left between them. The CDR3 spans 15 residues. Per the germline V gene, CDR1 is MDHEN and CDR2 is SYDVKM. DNA for the CDR3: TGTGCCAGCAGGACAGGAGTTGCCCCCCGATATGGCTACACCTTC. Protein: CASRTGVAPRYGYTF.

The chain uses TRBV5-4 and TRBJ2-3, with D possibly matching TRBD2 (6 bases). The CDR3 length is 14 residues. CDR1 SGHNT and CDR2 YYREEE come from the germline V gene (reference sequence). V gave up 7 bases and J gave up 2 bases, with 14 bases separating them. CDR3 nucleotides: TGTGCCAGCGTGGGAGGCGGATCCACAGATACGCAGTATTTT. Protein: CASVGGGSTDTQYF.

The CDR3 loop is CASSALSWTGEDYGYTF. CDR3 DNA sequence: TGTGCCAGCAGCGCCTTAAGTTGGACAGGGGAGGACTATGGCTACACCTTC. The J gene is TRBJ1-2, the V gene TRBV9; 9 nucleotides match TRBD1. V trimming: 3 bases; J trimming: 3 bases; junction bases outside the gene matches: 12. Germline lookup yields CDR1 SGDLS and CDR2 YYNGEE. The CDR3 covers 17 residues.

The chain combines TRBV6-5 with TRBJ2-3, with 7 bases identical to TRBD2. The junction had 9 bases not matched to a gene; V was cut back by 7 bases and J by 2 bases. Per the germline V gene, CDR1 is MNHEY and CDR2 is SVGAGI. The CDR3 runs to 15 residues. The CDR3 DNA reads as TGTGCCAGCAAGAGCCTAGCGGTATACACAGATACGCAGTATTTT. It specifies CASKSLAVYTDTQYF.

The rearrangement uses TRBV7-3 and TRBJ2-7; a possible D gene is TRBD1 (5 bases). Between the trimmed V and J ends, which lost 2 bases and 3 bases, there was a span of 14 bases. The CDR3 has 15 amino acids. The germline CDR1 and CDR2 sequences are SGHTA and FQGTGA. CDR3 sequence: CASSLWAGKNYEQYF. The CDR3 DNA follows: TGTGCCAGCAGCTTATGGGCAGGGAAGAACTACGAGCAGTACTTC.

The chain couples TRBV11-2 to TRBJ1-5; TRBD1 aligns across 8 bases. The CDR3 runs to 19 residues. Germline CDR1 is SGHAT and CDR2 is FQNNGV. Trimming removed 1 base from V and 6 bases from J; junction bases left unmatched: 17. The CDR3 sequence is CASSLVLGQGARLGQPQHF. The CDR3 nucleotides are TGTGCCAGCAGCTTAGTCCTTGGCCAGGGGGCACGTCTAGGTCAGCCCCAGCATTTT. The complete variable domain, with remaining parts taken from reference TRBV11-2 and TRBJ1-5, reads EAGVAQSPRYKIIEKRQSVAFWCNPISGHATLYWYQQILGQGPKLLIQFQNNGVVDDSQLPKDRFSAERLKGVDSTLKIQPAKLEDSAVYLCASSLVLGQGARLGQPQHFGDGTRLSIL.

V and J are TRBV28 and TRBJ1-1; D is ambiguous. This CDR3 comprises 13 residues. V was shortened by 6 bases and J by 0 bases, with 8 bases between the two germline ends. Germline V lookup: CDR1 MDHEN, CDR2 SYDVKM. The CDR3 bases are TGTGCCAGCAGCACAGCACTGAACACTGAAGCTTTCTTT. This translates into CASSTALNTEAFF.

This chain uses TRBV11-2 with TRBJ2-1; unclear D gene. The CDR3 runs 17 residues. Germline values: CDR1 SGHAT, CDR2 FQNNGV. V lost 0 bases, J lost 2 bases, and 14 bases lay in between. The CDR3 loop reads CASSLDPRRGPYNEQFF. The CDR3 nucleotides are TGTGCCAGCAGCTTAGACCCCCGTCGCGGCCCCTACAATGAGCAGTTCTTC. The full variable domain, rest sourced from reference TRBV11-2 and TRBJ2-1, is EAGVAQSPRYKIIEKRQSVAFWCNPISGHATLYWYQQILGQGPKLLIQFQNNGVVDDSQLPKDRFSAERLKGVDSTLKIQPAKLEDSAVYLCASSLDPRRGPYNEQFFGPGTRLTVL.

Worth noting for this clone: Other DNA variants within this sample encode the same CDR3. The chain links TRBV27 to TRBJ2-1; 9 positions match TRBD2. This CDR3 spans 15 amino acids. Germline CDR1 and CDR2: MNHEY and SMNVEV (reference sequence). Trimming removed 3 bases from V and 1 base from J; junction bases left unmatched: 1. As DNA, the CDR3 is TGTGCCAGCAGTTTGACTAGCGGTTCCTACAATGAGCAGTTCTTC. It encodes CASSLTSGSYNEQFF.

The genes are TRBV12-3 or TRBV12-4 and TRBJ1-6, with D tentatively TRBD1 (5 bases). The CDR3 contains 13 residues. Trimming stripped 6 bases from V and 6 bases from J, with 9 bases between. The CDR3 protein is CASRDGGNSPLHF. The CDR3 DNA reads TGTGCCAGCAGGGACGGGGGTAATTCACCCCTCCACTTT.

The sample holds one count of this clone. This chain connects TRBV5-8 to TRBJ2-6, with D perhaps TRBD2 (6 bases). The CDR3 runs to 15 residues. CDR1 is SGHTS and CDR2 is YDEGEE in the germline V gene. Trimming shortened V by 4 bases and J by 1 base, and 9 bases separated the two germline ends. The DNA for the CDR3 is TGTGCCAGCAGCGGTGGGGGGTCTGGGGCCAACGTCCTGACTTTC. Protein sequence: CASSGGGSGANVLTF.

The rearrangement joins TRBV30 to TRBJ1-5, with D possibly TRBD1 on 6 matching bases. From germline, CDR1 is GTSNPN and CDR2 SVGIG (reference sequence). The CDR3 consists of 17 residues. V gave up 0 bases and J gave up 2 bases, with 17 bases separating them. The chain's CDR3 is CAWSVSPLQGRNQPQHF. CDR3 nucleotide sequence: TGTGCCTGGAGTGTATCCCCCCTACAGGGTCGCAATCAGCCCCAGCATTTT.

The chain employs TRBV7-6 and TRBJ2-2; 8 bases line up with TRBD1. The CDR3 loop spans 16 amino acids. V gave up 1 base and J gave up 7 bases; unmatched junction bases: 8. Germline CDR1 and CDR2: SGHVS and FNYEAQ. The DNA for the CDR3 is TGTGCCAGCAGCTTAGTTCCAGGGGGCAGAGTCGGGGAGCTGTTTTTT. As protein: CASSLVPGGRVGELFF.

The chain links TRBV4-1 to TRBJ2-5; a weak D match, TRBD1 (6 bases). This CDR3 comprises 16 residues. Per the germline V gene, CDR1 is MGHRA and CDR2 is YSYEKL. Trimming pared 0 bases from V and 4 bases from J, leaving 15 bases between. The CDR3 DNA reads as TGCGCCAGCAGCCAAGAAGGGTACAGGGCCCCAGAGACCCAGTACTTC. Its translation: CASSQEGYRAPETQYF.

The genes are TRBV2 and TRBJ2-5; D unresolved. This CDR3 comprises 10 residues. Germline CDR1 reads SNHLY; CDR2 reads FYNNEI. Trimming removed 8 bases at V and 10 bases at J, with 11 bases between. Written as DNA, the CDR3 is TGTGCCAGCTACGGTGATAACCAGTACTTC. Its protein product is CASYGDNQYF.

The V call is TRBV6-5, the J call TRBJ1-2; the match to TRBD1 covers 11 bases. The trim removed 7 bases at V and 4 bases at J, leaving 8 bases unmatched. The germline V gene has CDR1 MNHEY and CDR2 SVGAGI. The CDR3 sequence is 15 residues long. CDR3 nucleotide sequence: TGTGCCAGCAAAGAAGGACAGGGGGCGAGCTATGGCTACACCTTC. Protein sequence: CASKEGQGASYGYTF.

The V call is TRBV30, the J call TRBJ2-1; 10 bases are shared with TRBD1. Germline CDR1 is GTSNPN and CDR2 is SVGIG (reference sequence). V dropped 8 bases and J dropped 2; count of bases not matched to a gene: 12. CDR3 length: 16 residues. The CDR3 here is CAGDQFGQGAYNEQFF. The CDR3 DNA reads TGTGCCGGAGACCAATTCGGACAGGGGGCCTACAATGAGCAGTTCTTC.

CDR3 nucleotide sequence: TGTGCCAGCAAACAGGGCCTAAATGAGCAGTTCTTC. Protein sequence: CASKQGLNEQFF. This chain connects TRBV6-5 to TRBJ2-1; TRBD1 is a possible D gene (6 bases). CDR3 length equals 12 residues. V lost 7 bases and J lost 7, with 11 bases in between. Germline CDR1 reads MNHEY; CDR2 reads SVGAGI.

The chain uses TRBV24-1 and TRBJ2-5, with D perhaps matching TRBD1 (6 bases). The germline V gene encodes CDR1 KGHDR and CDR2 SFDVKD. Trimming removed 3 bases at V and 0 bases at J, with 13 bases between. The CDR3 loop spans 16 amino acids. CDR3 sequence (DNA): TGTGCCACCAGTGATCTACCTTGGACAGACCAAGAGACCCAGTACTTC. Translation: CATSDLPWTDQETQYF.

CDR3 region: CASSHGGASGTQYF. The CDR3 coding sequence is TGTGCCAGCAGCCACGGAGGGGCTAGCGGGACCCAGTACTTC. The rearrangement links TRBV3-1 (or the pseudogene TRBV3-2) to TRBJ2-5; TRBD2 matches at 7 bases. V lost 3 bases and J lost 7; bases outside the gene matches: 8. The CDR3 has 14 amino acids. From germline, CDR1 is LGHDT and CDR2 YNNKEL (reference sequence).

The rearrangement uses TRBV4-3 and TRBJ1-2; a weak D match, TRBD1 (5 bases). Per the germline V gene, CDR1 is LGHNA and CDR2 is YSLEER. The CDR3 extends over 16 amino acids. V lost 0 bases to trimming and J lost 7 bases, with 18 bases between them. The CDR3 sequence: CASSQDRFGGASGYTF. The CDR3 bases are TGCGCCAGCAGCCAAGACCGTTTCGGGGGAGCATCTGGCTACACCTTC.

The rearrangement uses TRBV10-3 and TRBJ1-5; 8 nucleotides align to TRBD1. CDR1 ENHRY and CDR2 SYGVKD come from the germline V gene. The CDR3 contains 16 residues. J gave up 2 bases and V 10 bases, and 13 bases lay outside the gene matches. Here the CDR3 DNA reads TGTGCCACCACAACCCCCAGGGGGCCGGGCAATCAGCCCCAGCATTTT. Its translation: CATTTPRGPGNQPQHF.

The chain combines TRBV7-2 with TRBJ1-1; D might be TRBD1 (6 bases). Trimming took 5 bases from V and 7 from J, leaving 17 bases between them. The CDR3 loop spans 14 amino acids. The germline CDR1 and CDR2 sequences are SGHTA and FQGNSA. CDR3 sequence reads: CASSAQGRRGEAFF. The CDR3 DNA sequence: TGTGCCAGCAGCGCACAGGGCCGCCGAGGTGAAGCTTTCTTT. Using reference TRBV7-2 and TRBJ1-1 for the parts outside the CDR3, the full variable domain is GAGVSQSPSNKVTEKGKDVELRCDPISGHTALYWYRQSLGQGLEFLIYFQGNSAPDKSGLPSDRFSAERTGGSVSTLTIQRTQQEDSAVYLCASSAQGRRGEAFFGQGTRLTVV.